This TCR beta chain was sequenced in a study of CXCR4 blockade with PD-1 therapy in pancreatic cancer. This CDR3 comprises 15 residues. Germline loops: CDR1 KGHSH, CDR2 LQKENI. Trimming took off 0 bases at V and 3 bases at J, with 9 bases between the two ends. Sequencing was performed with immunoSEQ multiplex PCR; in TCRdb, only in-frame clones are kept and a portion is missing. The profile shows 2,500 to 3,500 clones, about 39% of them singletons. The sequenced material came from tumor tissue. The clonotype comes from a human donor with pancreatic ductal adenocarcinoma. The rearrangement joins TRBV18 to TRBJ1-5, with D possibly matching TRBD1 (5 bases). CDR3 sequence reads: CASSPPAGNNQPQHF. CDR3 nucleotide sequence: TGTGCCAGCTCACCACCAGCAGGGAACAATCAGCCCCAGCATTTT. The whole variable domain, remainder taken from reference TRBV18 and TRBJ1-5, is NAGVMQNPRHLVRRRGQEARLRCSPMKGHSHVYWYRQLPEEGLKFMVYLQKENIIDESGMPKERFSAEFPKEGPSILRIQQVVRGDSAAYFCASSPPAGNNQPQHFGDGTRLSIL.